The clone carrying this TCR beta chain has only one observation. Clones were read by immunoSEQ multiplex PCR, and TCRdb kept only the in-frame ones, dropping some. The sample yields roughly 70,000 clones, about 94% seen once. V lost 4 bases and J lost 5, with 18 bases in between. From germline, CDR1 is SGHNT and CDR2 YYREEE (reference sequence). The CDR3 is 15 residues long. This sample is drawn from a study of control samples from healthy donors and cancer patients. Input material: blood. The J gene is TRBJ2-5, the V gene TRBV5-4, with D possibly called TRBD1 or TRBD2 (6 bases each). This TCR derives from a woman in her thirties in good health. As DNA, the CDR3 is TGTGCCAGCAGCCCCTCCCCGGGGGCCGGTGAGACCCAGTACTTC. This sequence encodes CASSPSPGAGETQYF.